These 22 T cell receptor beta chains share one sample of origin, sequenced in a study of blood T cell repertoires in COVID-19. The assay was immunoSEQ multiplex PCR, and TCRdb's table has in-frame clones only and misses some. Among about 270,000 clones listed, 80% to 90% were seen once. Sequences were obtained from peripheral blood. These receptors came from a woman in her thirties with COVID-19, enrolled during active disease.

The rearrangement joins TRBV7-9 to TRBJ1-1, with TRBD1 matching over 9 bases. The CDR3 has 15 residues. V shed 5 bases, J shed 5 bases, and the junction held 9 bases outside the gene matches. Germline V gene sequence: CDR1 SEHNR, CDR2 FQNEAQ (reference sequence). The CDR3 coding sequence is TGTGCCAGCAGCAATTACAGGGGGCAGGGAACTGAAGCTTTCTTT. It is translated as CASSNYRGQGTEAFF.

V and J are TRBV7-8 and TRBJ2-2, with 7 bases lining up with TRBD2. Germline lookup yields CDR1 SGHVS and CDR2 FQNEAQ. The V and J ends lost 4 bases and 3 bases, in that order; junction bases with no gene match: 8. The CDR3 runs 16 residues. CDR3 nucleotides: TGTGCCAGCAGCTACACAAGTCTAGCGGACACCGGGGAGCTGTTTTTT. Encoded protein: CASSYTSLADTGELFF.

The chain recombines TRBV19 with TRBJ2-7; D unresolved. The germline V and J ends were trimmed by 4 bases and 5 bases, with 12 bases remaining between them. The CDR3 is made up of 13 amino acids. The germline gives CDR1 LNHDA, CDR2 SQIVND (reference sequence). The CDR3, as DNA: TGTGCCAGTAGTACCATAGACACGAACGAGCAGTACTTC. Encoded protein: CASSTIDTNEQYF.

The rearrangement uses TRBV30 and TRBJ1-3; D is unclear. The CDR3 totals 12 residues. Germline V gives CDR1 GTSNPN, CDR2 SVGIG (reference sequence). V was pared by 2 bases and J by 8 bases, with 10 bases between. This chain's CDR3 is CAWSQVADTIYF. As DNA, the CDR3 is TGTGCCTGGAGTCAAGTGGCGGACACCATATATTTT.

With respect to this clone: Other DNA sequences in this sample translate to the same CDR3. The chain carries TRBV5-6 and TRBJ1-1; no clear D. V lost 4 bases and J 0 bases, leaving 10 bases between the germline ends. The CDR3 contains 14 residues. Looked up from germline, CDR1 is SGHDT and CDR2 is YYEEEE. CDR3 DNA sequence: TGTGCCAGCAGCCTTTTAACGGTGAACACTGAAGCTTTCTTT. It codes for CASSLLTVNTEAFF.

The rearrangement uses TRBV5-1 and TRBJ2-3; 7 nucleotides align to TRBD2. V was clipped by 3 bases and J by 2 bases; unmatched bases: 15. The germline V gene encodes CDR1 SGHRS and CDR2 YFSETQ. This CDR3 contains 18 residues. CDR3 nucleotide sequence: TGCGCCAGCAGCTCATACTTCGCGCGGGGGAGCCTCACAGATACGCAGTATTTT. The encoded protein is CASSSYFARGSLTDTQYF.

In DNA form, the CDR3 reads TGTGCCAGTCGAGGTAGGGGGTTTCTCACTGAAGCTTTCTTT. This translates into CASRGRGFLTEAFF. This chain joins TRBV19 and TRBJ1-1, with D perhaps TRBD1 (6 bases). V lost 8 bases, J lost 4 bases, and 17 bases lay in between. The CDR3 has 14 residues. Looked up from germline, CDR1 is LNHDA and CDR2 is SQIVND (reference sequence).

The V gene is TRBV4-1, the J gene TRBJ2-3, with 7 bases aligning to TRBD2. The germline gives CDR1 MGHRA, CDR2 YSYEKL. CDR3 length: 14 residues. The V and J ends lost 5 bases and 9 bases, in that order; junction bases with no gene match: 11. The CDR3 protein is CASSYGGSKGTQYF. DNA of the CDR3: TGCGCCAGCAGCTACGGGGGGTCTAAAGGAACGCAGTATTTT.

V usage is TRBV6-6 and J usage is TRBJ2-3, with TRBD1 matching 9 bases. Germline CDR1 reads MNHNY; CDR2 reads SVGAGI (reference sequence). The junction had 4 bases not matched to a gene; V was cut back by 7 bases and J by 2 bases. The CDR3 runs 14 residues. CDR3 residues: CASNPQGATDTQYF. CDR3 coding DNA: TGTGCCAGCAACCCACAGGGGGCCACAGATACGCAGTATTTT.

The sample holds one count of this clone. This chain uses TRBV13 with TRBJ1-1; TRBD1 matches 8 bases. V lost 5 bases, J lost 4 bases, and 6 bases stayed unmatched. The CDR3 spans 14 residues. Germline CDR1 and CDR2: PRHDT and FYEKMQ (reference sequence). In DNA form, the CDR3 reads TGTGCCAGCAGCCTACCCGACAGGGGCACTGAAGCTTTCTTT. Translating it yields CASSLPDRGTEAFF.

CDR3 DNA: TGTGCCACCAGCCTCCCCGATCGGGACTCCAATGAGCAGTTCTTC. Translated: CATSLPDRDSNEQFF. J is TRBJ2-1 and V is TRBV15, with D possibly matching TRBD2 (6 bases). The germline V and J ends were trimmed by 5 bases and 6 bases, with 17 bases remaining between them. Germline V lookup: CDR1 LNHNV, CDR2 YYDKDF (reference sequence). This CDR3 region has 15 residues.

This chain connects TRBV7-9 to TRBJ2-5; D may be TRBD2 (6 bases). V lost 0 bases, J lost 4 bases, and 12 bases lay in between. The CDR3 extends over 15 amino acids. The germline gives CDR1 SEHNR, CDR2 FQNEAQ (reference sequence). The chain's CDR3 is CASSLASGAAETQYF. The CDR3 DNA sequence: TGTGCCAGCAGCTTAGCTAGCGGAGCGGCAGAGACCCAGTACTTC. Full variable domain (remainder filled in from reference TRBV7-9 and TRBJ2-5): DTGVSQNPRHKITKRGQNVTFRCDPISEHNRLYWYRQTLGQGPEFLTYFQNEAQLEKSRLLSDRFSAERPKGSFSTLEIQRTEQGDSAMYLCASSLASGAAETQYFGPGTRLLVL.

This sequence joins TRBV28 and TRBJ1-2; tentatively, D is TRBD1 (6 bases). Trimming took 2 bases from V and 7 from J, leaving 14 bases between them. Germline CDR1 and CDR2: MDHEN and SYDVKM. There are 14 residues in the CDR3. The DNA for the CDR3 is TGTGCCAGCAGTTTAAGGGGGGGAGGCGCTGGCTACACCTTC. Translation: CASSLRGGGAGYTF.

There are a few counts of this clone. The genes are TRBV5-4 and TRBJ1-6, with TRBD1 matching over 11 bases. J was trimmed by 8 bases and V by 4 bases; bases with no gene match: 2. The CDR3 length is 14 residues. Per the germline V gene, CDR1 is SGHNT and CDR2 is YYREEE (reference sequence). The chain's CDR3 is CASSTGQGDSPLHF. In DNA, the CDR3 is TGTGCCAGCAGCACGGGACAGGGGGATTCACCCCTCCACTTT. The full variable domain, with the rest looked up from reference TRBV5-4 and TRBJ1-6, is ETGVTQSPTHLIKTRGQQVTLRCSSQSGHNTVSWYQQALGQGPQFIFQYYREEENGRGNFPPRFSGLQFPNYSSELNVNALELDDSALYLCASSTGQGDSPLHFGNGTRLTVT.

J is TRBJ2-1 and V is TRBV11-2; 11 bases line up with TRBD2. The CDR3 length is 15 residues. Germline V gene sequence: CDR1 SGHAT, CDR2 FQNNGV. The J segment lost 12 bases and the V segment lost 5 bases, leaving 12 bases of the junction unmatched. The CDR3 DNA follows: TGTGCCAGCAGCGCCCCGGGACTAGCGGTTTTCGGGCAGTTCTTC. Encoded protein: CASSAPGLAVFGQFF.

The V call is TRBV25-1, the J call TRBJ2-2; the D is unclear. The CDR3 contains 17 residues. Germline V gives CDR1 MGHDK, CDR2 SYGVNS. Deletions cut 3 bases from V and 4 bases from J, with 18 bases between. The CDR3 here is CASSDQLGSHLTGELFF. CDR3 in DNA: TGTGCCAGCAGTGACCAACTGGGCAGTCATCTCACCGGGGAGCTGTTTTTT. The full variable domain, completed using reference TRBV25-1 and TRBJ2-2, is EADIYQTPRYLVIGTGKKITLECSQTMGHDKMYWYQQDPGMELHLIHYSYGVNSTEKGDLSSESTVSRIRTEHFPLTLESARPSHTSQYLCASSDQLGSHLTGELFFGEGSRLTVL.

CDR3 sequence (DNA): TGTGCCAGCAGCCAAGGAGGGGGTTTTTATGGCTACACCTTC. Its protein product is CASSQGGGFYGYTF. J is TRBJ1-2 and V is TRBV14; maybe TRBD1 (6 bases). V was trimmed by 1 base and J by 5 bases, leaving 11 bases between them. CDR3 length: 14 amino acids. Germline values: CDR1 SGHDN, CDR2 FVKESK. Variable domain in full (rest from reference TRBV14 and TRBJ1-2): EAGVTQFPSHSVIEKGQTVTLRCDPISGHDNLYWYRRVMGKEIKFLLHFVKESKQDESGMPNNRFLAERTGGTYSTLKVQPAELEDSGVYFCASSQGGGFYGYTFGSGTRLTVV.

The chain couples TRBV5-6 to TRBJ2-5, with 8 bases lining up with TRBD2. Germline CDR1 SGHDT, CDR2 YYEEEE. This CDR3 is 14 amino acids long. V shed 2 bases, J shed 5 bases, and the junction held 5 bases outside the gene matches. This CDR3 is CASSLAGVRETQYF. CDR3 DNA: TGTGCCAGCAGCTTAGCGGGGGTTCGGGAGACCCAGTACTTC.

The table lists this clone with many counts. The genes are TRBV10-1 and TRBJ2-5; D is undetermined. Looked up from germline, CDR1 is WNHNN and CDR2 is SYGVQD (reference sequence). The germline V and J ends were trimmed by 5 bases and 4 bases, with 5 bases remaining between them. This CDR3 has 11 amino acids. For the CDR3, the DNA is TGCGCCAGCAGTTCAGGAGAGACCCAGTACTTC. It translates to CASSSGETQYF.

The chain joins TRBV5-1 to TRBJ1-4; unclear D gene. The ends were cut back, 5 bases at V and 8 bases at J, with 16 bases in the middle. The CDR3 is 14 amino acids. Germline V gives CDR1 SGHRS, CDR2 YFSETQ. CDR3 in DNA: TGCGCCAGCAGTCTCGTTCCGGCGGGAGAAAAACTGTTTTTT. Translation gives CASSLVPAGEKLFF.

The rearrangement links TRBV3-1 (or the pseudogene TRBV3-2) to TRBJ2-1; D possibly corresponds to TRBD2 (5 bases). CDR3 length: 15 amino acids. Germline assignment: CDR1 LGHDT and CDR2 YNNKEL (reference sequence). V lost 10 bases to trimming and J lost 8 bases, with 24 bases between them. The CDR3 DNA follows: TGTGCCACCTCCTGGCGGGTAGGGTCGGGCGATGAGCAGTTCTTC. This codes for CATSWRVGSGDEQFF.

The sample holds a few counts of this clone. The rearrangement links TRBV5-4 to TRBJ2-1; no definite D call. The germline V and J ends were trimmed by 0 bases and 1 base, with 8 bases remaining between them. The CDR3 is 15 residues long. Germline CDR1 and CDR2: SGHNT and YYREEE (reference sequence). The CDR3 sequence is CASSLGQWSYNEQFF. CDR3 in DNA: TGTGCCAGCAGCTTGGGGCAGTGGTCCTACAATGAGCAGTTCTTC.